These 23 T cell receptor beta chains originate from one sample sequenced in a study of CD8 T cells in ankylosing spondylitis. Study observations and caveats: What appeared characteristic of ankylosing spondylitis blood was a TCR beta motif of eight highly homologous variants.

The antigens these receptors bind are not known. TCRdb fed the 5' RACE reads into MiXCR, producing one record per CDR3 protein. The sample holds some 840,000 distinct CDR3 sequences; 12% are singletons and the top ten take under 0.6%. The sequenced sample consisted of blood, either unsorted or a sorted T cell fraction (not recorded which). The receptors were sampled from a male donor with ankylosing spondylitis.

In its sample, this clonotype was seen a few times. The chain recombines TRBV6-2 or TRBV6-3 with TRBJ2-1; 10 bases align to TRBD2. Per germline, CDR1 MNHEY and CDR2 SVGEGT. The CDR3 extends over 13 amino acids. The junction had 6 bases not matched to a gene; V was cut back by 10 bases and J by 6 bases. CDR3 in amino acids: CATTSGNTNEQFF. CDR3 coding DNA: TGTGCCACCACTAGCGGGAACACCAATGAGCAGTTCTTC.

This clonotype was observed a handful of times. The CDR3 DNA sequence: TGTGCCAGCAGCCAAGAAGGCTGGGGTACAGATGGCTACACCTTC. This sequence encodes CASSQEGWGTDGYTF. The J gene is TRBJ1-2, the V gene TRBV4-2; D remains unclear. The CDR3 contains 15 residues. CDR1 LGHNA and CDR2 YNFKEQ come from the germline V gene. Trimming took 0 bases from V and 6 from J, leaving 14 bases between them.

This clonotype showed up just a few times. This chain uses TRBV3-1 with TRBJ2-5; D might be TRBD2 (6 bases). The germline V gene encodes CDR1 LGHDT and CDR2 YNNKEL (reference sequence). V lost 4 bases and J 2 bases, leaving 14 bases between the germline ends. The CDR3 sequence is 15 residues long. Written as DNA, the CDR3 is TGTGCCAGCAGCCTTGGGACTCCCCATCAAGAGACCCAGTACTTC. Encoded protein: CASSLGTPHQETQYF.

The rearrangement uses TRBV3-1 and TRBJ2-1; 14 bases are a match to TRBD2. Unmatched junction bases numbered 6, after V lost 4 bases and J lost 4 bases. The CDR3 consists of 17 residues. Germline V gives CDR1 LGHDT, CDR2 YNNKEL (reference sequence). CDR3 residues: CASSPGTSGGLYNEQFF. CDR3 nucleotide sequence: TGTGCCAGCAGCCCAGGGACTAGCGGGGGTTTATACAATGAGCAGTTCTTC.

V is TRBV4-3 and J is TRBJ1-2; unclear D gene. The germline V gene encodes CDR1 LGHNA and CDR2 YSLEER. Trimming removed 0 bases from V and 2 bases from J, with 7 bases in between. This CDR3 contains 14 residues. CDR3 sequence: CASSQERNNYGYTF. CDR3 bases: TGCGCCAGCAGCCAAGAACGAAACAACTATGGCTACACCTTC.

The chain joins TRBV29-1 to TRBJ1-1, with D perhaps matching TRBD1 (6 bases). CDR1 is SQVTM, CDR2 ANQGSEA, per germline. The V gene lost 7 bases and the J gene lost 7 bases, with 13 bases spanning the gap. The CDR3 is 11 amino acids. CDR3 DNA: TGCAGCGCCTACAGGGCGATTGAAGCTTTCTTT. It encodes CSAYRAIEAFF.

This clonotype was picked up a small number of times. This chain uses TRBV15 with TRBJ2-1; 9 nucleotides align to TRBD1. With 5 bases clipped from V and 3 bases from J, the junction kept 2 bases outside the gene matches. In germline, CDR1 is LNHNV, CDR2 YYDKDF (reference sequence). This CDR3 spans 14 amino acids. CDR3 sequence (DNA): TGTGCCACCAGCTGGGACAGGGACTACAATGAGCAGTTCTTC. Its protein is CATSWDRDYNEQFF.

J is TRBJ1-2 and V is TRBV18; 8 bases line up with TRBD1. CDR1 and CDR2 (germline): KGHSH, LQKENI. CDR3 length: 14 residues. J was trimmed by 3 bases and V by 8 bases; bases with no gene match: 8. This CDR3 reads CASGRTGSDYGYTF. The CDR3, as DNA: TGTGCCAGCGGAAGGACAGGGAGTGACTATGGCTACACCTTC. The full variable domain, rest sourced from reference TRBV18 and TRBJ1-2, is NAGVMQNPRHLVRRRGQEARLRCSPMKGHSHVYWYRQLPEEGLKFMVYLQKENIIDESGMPKERFSAEFPKEGPSILRIQQVVRGDSAAYFCASGRTGSDYGYTFGSGTRLTVV.

Only a few counts were recorded for this clonotype. V usage is TRBV7-2 and J usage is TRBJ1-5, with D unresolved. The CDR3 consists of 15 residues. V lost 3 bases and J lost 4, with 13 bases in between. CDR1 and CDR2 from the germline V gene are SGHTA and FQGNSA. This CDR3 is CASSFGTSGNQPQHF. The CDR3 bases are TGTGCCAGCAGCTTTGGTACCTCGGGGAATCAGCCCCAGCATTTT. Full variable domain (remainder filled in from reference TRBV7-2 and TRBJ1-5): GAGVSQSPSNKVTEKGKDVELRCDPISGHTALYWYRQSLGQGLEFLIYFQGNSAPDKSGLPSDRFSAERTGGSVSTLTIQRTQQEDSAVYLCASSFGTSGNQPQHFGDGTRLSIL.

This clonotype was observed many times. The CDR3 DNA is TGTGCCATGCTGGCGGGACAGCCCTCAGGCGCTTTCTTT. Translated: CAMLAGQPSGAFF. The chain carries TRBV10-3 and TRBJ1-1; 7 bases agree with TRBD1. Germline values: CDR1 ENHRY, CDR2 SYGVKD. Trimming cost V 9 bases and J 11 bases; bases outside gene matches: 15. The CDR3 is made up of 13 amino acids.

The chain employs TRBV19 and TRBJ2-2; D remains unclear. This CDR3 is 15 amino acids long. The germline CDR1 and CDR2 sequences are LNHDA and SQIVND (reference sequence). Trimming shortened V by 2 bases and J by 5 bases, and 12 bases separated the two germline ends. CDR3 nucleotides: TGTGCCAGTAGTATACGGACCCTACGGACCGGGGAGCTGTTTTTT. Residues: CASSIRTLRTGELFF.

The chain employs TRBV5-1 and TRBJ2-1; 10 positions match TRBD1. V shed 0 bases, J shed 8 bases, and the junction held 5 bases outside the gene matches. The CDR3 is 15 residues long. In germline, CDR1 is SGHRS, CDR2 YFSETQ. CDR3 nucleotide sequence: TGCGCCAGCAGCTTGGCCGGGACAGGGGTTTATGAGCAGTTCTTC. Translated: CASSLAGTGVYEQFF. Complete variable domain (other parts from reference TRBV5-1 and TRBJ2-1): KAGVTQTPRYLIKTRGQQVTLSCSPISGHRSVSWYQQTPGQGLQFLFEYFSETQRNKGNFPGRFSGRQFSNSRSEMNVSTLELGDSALYLCASSLAGTGVYEQFFGPGTRLTVL.

This clonotype was recorded a few times. This chain uses TRBV11-2 with TRBJ2-1; perhaps D is TRBD1 or TRBD2 (6 bases each). The V end was cut by 1 base, the J end by 9 bases, with 25 bases between. This CDR3 comprises 18 residues. CDR1 and CDR2 from the germline V gene are SGHAT and FQNNGV. CDR3 nucleotides: TGTGCCAGCAGCTTAGTGGGGACGGCCAGGGGCAGGGGAGGTGAGCAGTTCTTC. The encoded protein is CASSLVGTARGRGGEQFF. The entire variable domain, with the rest obtained from reference TRBV11-2 and TRBJ2-1, is as follows: EAGVAQSPRYKIIEKRQSVAFWCNPISGHATLYWYQQILGQGPKLLIQFQNNGVVDDSQLPKDRFSAERLKGVDSTLKIQPAKLEDSAVYLCASSLVGTARGRGGEQFFGPGTRLTVL.

V gene TRBV7-8 combines with J gene TRBJ1-5; D gene ambiguous. Per the germline V gene, CDR1 is SGHVS and CDR2 is FQNEAQ. The CDR3 covers 14 residues. The V end was cut by 0 bases, the J end by 5 bases, with 8 bases between. The CDR3 here is CASSLALMDQPQHF. The CDR3 DNA follows: TGTGCCAGCAGCTTAGCGCTAATGGATCAGCCCCAGCATTTT.

This clonotype was recorded at least ten times. The chain carries TRBV9 and TRBJ2-7, with D hard to call. Looked up from germline, CDR1 is SGDLS and CDR2 is YYNGEE. With 4 bases removed from V and 3 bases from J, the gap between germline ends came to 11 bases. This CDR3 has 13 amino acids. The CDR3 DNA sequence: TGTGCCAGCAGCCCCCTAGGTGGCTACGAGCAGTACTTC. It codes for CASSPLGGYEQYF.

V gene TRBV11-2 combines with J gene TRBJ2-3; D is possibly TRBD1 (5 bases). In germline, CDR1 is SGHAT, CDR2 FQNNGV. V was pared by 1 base and J by 4 bases, with 9 bases between. The length of the CDR3 is 14 residues. The CDR3 loop reads CASSLARAADTQYF. The CDR3 nucleotides read TGTGCCAGCAGCTTAGCCAGGGCGGCAGATACGCAGTATTTT.

A note on this clonotype: A much larger clone sits a single nucleotide away, making a read error possible. This chain links TRBV7-2 with TRBJ2-5, with TRBD2 matching 10 bases. After removal of 5 bases from V and 5 bases from J, the junction contained 5 bases not matched to a gene. The CDR3 has 14 amino acids. Germline V gene lookup returns CDR1 SGHTA and CDR2 FQGNSA. The CDR3 nucleotides are TGTGCCAGCAGCCCACTAGCGGGATGGGAGACCCAGTACTTC. Protein product: CASSPLAGWETQYF.

This clonotype has at least ten counts. The V call is TRBV5-1, the J call TRBJ2-1; the match to TRBD2 covers 12 bases. Germline loops: CDR1 SGHRS, CDR2 YFSETQ. This CDR3 contains 16 residues. Germline trimming cut 2 bases from V and 4 bases from J; bases unmatched to any gene: 4. CDR3 residues: CASSFGLAGLYNEQFF. The CDR3 DNA reads TGCGCCAGCAGCTTCGGACTAGCGGGACTATACAATGAGCAGTTCTTC. The variable domain in full, with the rest retrieved from reference TRBV5-1 and TRBJ2-1, is KAGVTQTPRYLIKTRGQQVTLSCSPISGHRSVSWYQQTPGQGLQFLFEYFSETQRNKGNFPGRFSGRQFSNSRSEMNVSTLELGDSALYLCASSFGLAGLYNEQFFGPGTRLTVL.

This clonotype was seen repeatedly, ten times or more. This rearrangement joins TRBV12-3 or TRBV12-4 to TRBJ2-3; 9 nucleotides agree with TRBD2. Trimming removed 6 bases from V and 0 bases from J; junction bases left unmatched: 7. The CDR3 has 16 amino acids. CDR3 nucleotides: TGTGCCAGCAGAGTAGCGGGGGCGGAGAGCACAGATACGCAGTATTTT. This encodes CASRVAGAESTDTQYF.

This clonotype was detected many times. The CDR3 sequence: CSVRTGTGMHEQYF. The CDR3 DNA sequence: TGCAGCGTTCGAACCGGGACAGGGATGCACGAGCAGTACTTC. This sequence joins TRBV29-1 and TRBJ2-7; 9 bases are shared with TRBD1. The germline CDR1 and CDR2 sequences are SQVTM and ANQGSEA. V was pared by 5 bases and J by 5 bases, with 10 bases of the junction left unmatched. The CDR3 has 14 residues.

This chain links TRBV7-2 with TRBJ1-6; TRBD1 matches 10 bases. CDR1 and CDR2 from the germline V gene are SGHTA and FQGNSA. CDR3 length: 17 residues. The junction had 10 bases not matched to a gene; V was cut back by 5 bases and J by 6 bases. CDR3 protein: CASSPRQGASSNSPLHF. The CDR3 bases are TGTGCCAGCAGCCCGAGACAGGGGGCAAGTTCTAATTCACCCCTCCACTTT.

This clonotype has just a few counts. The rearrangement joins TRBV20-1 to TRBJ2-1; 9 nucleotides agree with TRBD1. V shed 5 bases and J 5 bases; nucleotides not matched to a gene: 4. The germline V gene has CDR1 DFQATT and CDR2 SNEGSKA (reference sequence). This CDR3 contains 13 residues. The CDR3 region is CSAQQGANNEQFF. CDR3 coding DNA: TGCAGTGCTCAACAGGGGGCTAACAATGAGCAGTTCTTC.

CDR3 nucleotides: TGCAGTGCTAGTCAGGGACTGAGAGATACGCAGTATTTT. Amino acid sequence: CSASQGLRDTQYF. J is TRBJ2-3 and V is TRBV20-1, with D possibly being TRBD2 (6 bases). CDR1 is DFQATT, CDR2 SNEGSKA, per germline (reference sequence). The V gene lost 3 bases and the J gene lost 5 bases, with 12 bases spanning the gap. The CDR3 runs 13 residues.